The 18 T cell receptor beta chains in this list originate from one sample, sequenced in a study of blood T cell repertoires in COVID-19. Assay: immunoSEQ multiplex PCR; the TCRdb copy retains only in-frame clones and omits some. The data contain roughly 80,000 clones, around 82% of them seen just once; the ten biggest clones take up just over 20%. Sequencing was carried out using peripheral blood. The receptors originated from a human donor in a cohort sampled during active COVID-19.

The rearrangement links TRBV28 to TRBJ2-1; 7 bases match TRBD1. V shed 5 bases, J shed 7 bases, and the junction held 5 bases outside the gene matches. The CDR3 runs to 13 residues. Germline assignment: CDR1 MDHEN and CDR2 SYDVKM. CDR3 loop: CASSRQGGNEQFF. In nucleotides, the CDR3 is TGTGCCAGCAGTCGACAGGGTGGAAATGAGCAGTTCTTC.

The chain recombines TRBV4-1 with TRBJ1-2, with D perhaps TRBD1 (5 bases). The germline gives CDR1 MGHRA, CDR2 YSYEKL. Trimming took off 4 bases at V and 8 bases at J, with 23 bases between the two ends. The CDR3 extends over 16 amino acids. In DNA form, the CDR3 reads TGCGCCAGCAGCCCCAATTCGGGACTCCGGGGAGGAGGCTACACCTTC. This translates into CASSPNSGLRGGGYTF.

V is TRBV15 and J is TRBJ2-1; D not resolved. This CDR3 is 15 amino acids long. The V end was cut by 5 bases, the J end by 4 bases, with 15 bases between. Germline V gives CDR1 LNHNV, CDR2 YYDKDF (reference sequence). The CDR3 sequence: CATSLQSRRYNEQFF. CDR3 nucleotide sequence: TGTGCCACCAGCCTCCAATCGAGGCGGTACAATGAGCAGTTCTTC.

The V call is TRBV7-2, the J call TRBJ2-5; 11 positions agree with TRBD2. The CDR3 consists of 16 residues. Germline CDR1 is SGHTA and CDR2 is FQGNSA. V shed 1 base and J 2 bases; nucleotides not matched to a gene: 3. The CDR3 nucleotides read TGTGCCAGCAGCTTAGAGACTAGCGGGGCACAAGAGACCCAGTACTTC. This translates into CASSLETSGAQETQYF.

The rearrangement uses TRBV5-1 and TRBJ2-7; tentative D call: TRBD1 (5 bases). V lost 0 bases and J lost 3, with 19 bases in between. The germline gives CDR1 SGHRS, CDR2 YFSETQ. The CDR3 is 17 residues long. The CDR3: CASSLGQPSGSGYEQYF. DNA of the CDR3: TGCGCCAGCAGCTTGGGACAGCCCTCCGGTTCGGGCTACGAGCAGTACTTC.

The chain employs TRBV5-1 and TRBJ2-1, with 13 bases that match TRBD2. The germline V gene encodes CDR1 SGHRS and CDR2 YFSETQ. The V and J ends lost 0 bases and 1 base, in that order; junction bases with no gene match: 10. The CDR3 is 20 residues long. CDR3 DNA sequence: TGCGCCAGCAGCTTGGCGAGCACTAGCGGGGGGGCTTGGTCCTACAATGAGCAGTTCTTC. Protein sequence: CASSLASTSGGAWSYNEQFF.

The gene calls are TRBV7-6 and TRBJ2-3; possible D gene TRBD2, 5 bases. Germline lookup yields CDR1 SGHVS and CDR2 FNYEAQ. This CDR3 is 17 amino acids long. Trimming left V 1 base short and J 1 base short, with 15 bases between. This chain's CDR3 is CASSLDNQLRGTDTQYF. DNA for the CDR3: TGTGCCAGCAGCTTAGATAACCAGTTGCGGGGCACAGATACGCAGTATTTT.

The rearrangement joins TRBV19 to TRBJ1-2; D unclear. CDR3 length: 15 amino acids. V was shortened by 4 bases and J by 5 bases, with 17 bases between the two germline ends. Germline CDR1 LNHDA, CDR2 SQIVND (reference sequence). CDR3 residues: CASSNGEVGSYGYTF. DNA of the CDR3: TGTGCCAGTAGTAACGGGGAGGTTGGTTCATATGGCTACACCTTC.

This clone was seen more than once but under ten times. As DNA, the CDR3 is TGTGCCACCAGCACCCAATCGCCAGGGTACCTGGGCGGCTACACCTTC. Its protein product is CATSTQSPGYLGGYTF. V is TRBV15 and J is TRBJ1-2; D possibly corresponds to TRBD1 (5 bases). Germline V gives CDR1 LNHNV, CDR2 YYDKDF (reference sequence). The CDR3 covers 16 residues. Trimming removed 4 bases from V and 8 bases from J, with 23 bases in between. Together with reference TRBV15 and TRBJ1-2, the CDR3 gives the full variable domain: DAMVIQNPRYQVTQFGKPVTLSCSQTLNHNVMYWYQQKSSQAPKLLFHYYDKDFNNEADTPDNFQSRRPNTSFCFLDIRSPGLGDTAMYLCATSTQSPGYLGGYTFGSGTRLTVV.

The chain employs TRBV3-1 (or the pseudogene TRBV3-2) and TRBJ1-1; D gene uncertain. With 0 bases removed from V and 4 bases from J, the gap between germline ends came to 9 bases. This CDR3 has 14 residues. Germline assignment: CDR1 LGHDT and CDR2 YNNKEL (reference sequence). The CDR3, as DNA: TGTGCCAGCAGCCAAGAACGTATCGGCACTGAAGCTTTCTTT. Residues: CASSQERIGTEAFF.

The gene calls are TRBV24-1 and TRBJ2-1, with 13 bases that match TRBD2. Looked up from germline, CDR1 is KGHDR and CDR2 is SFDVKD. The junction had 5 bases not matched to a gene; V was cut back by 9 bases and J by 4 bases. The CDR3 extends over 15 amino acids. The CDR3 loop reads CATATSGGNYNEQFF. The CDR3 DNA reads TGTGCCACCGCGACTAGCGGGGGGAATTACAATGAGCAGTTCTTC.

This clone was detected once. The chain joins TRBV6-5 to TRBJ2-2; TRBD2 matches at 8 bases. Germline V gives CDR1 MNHEY, CDR2 SVGAGI. The CDR3 sequence is 14 residues long. V was clipped by 3 bases and J by 5 bases; unmatched bases: 2. The CDR3 DNA reads TGTGCCAGCAGTTATGTAGCGGGGACCGGGGAGCTGTTTTTT. Amino acids: CASSYVAGTGELFF.

The chain has TRBV24-1 and TRBJ1-2, with 8 nucleotides matching TRBD1. J was trimmed by 4 bases and V by 9 bases; bases with no gene match: 3. The CDR3 length is 12 residues. The germline CDR1 and CDR2 sequences are KGHDR and SFDVKD. In nucleotides, the CDR3 is TGTGCCACCTCCGGGACAGGCTATGGCTACACCTTC. This gives the protein CATSGTGYGYTF.

This CDR3 is CASSLSGGTRGEKLFF. In DNA, the CDR3 is TGTGCCAGCAGTTTATCCGGGGGCACCAGGGGGGAAAAACTGTTTTTT. The rearrangement uses TRBV28 and TRBJ1-4; 7 bases map to TRBD1. J was trimmed by 8 bases and V by 1 base; bases with no gene match: 10. This CDR3 has 16 residues. CDR1 MDHEN and CDR2 SYDVKM come from the germline V gene.

This clone was recorded only once. The chain combines TRBV24-1 with TRBJ2-1, with 10 bases identical to TRBD2. This CDR3 region has 17 residues. V shed 5 bases and J 7 bases; nucleotides not matched to a gene: 13. The germline gives CDR1 KGHDR, CDR2 SFDVKD. The CDR3 sequence: CATSVGISGGRHNEQFF. The CDR3 DNA reads TGTGCCACCAGTGTAGGGATTAGCGGGGGGAGACATAATGAGCAGTTCTTC.

The chain joins TRBV19 to TRBJ2-3; 8 bases map to TRBD2. The CDR3 runs to 15 residues. Germline CDR1 LNHDA, CDR2 SQIVND (reference sequence). V shed 6 bases, J shed 4 bases, and the junction held 9 bases outside the gene matches. In nucleotides, the CDR3 is TGTGCCAGTAGCCCCCGGGGGGGAGGTTCAGATACGCAGTATTTT. Protein: CASSPRGGGSDTQYF.

The gene calls are TRBV7-2 and TRBJ2-6, with D maybe TRBD1 (6 bases). CDR3 length: 16 residues. The V end lost 4 bases, the J end lost 0 bases, and 10 bases lay between the germline ends. CDR1 SGHTA and CDR2 FQGNSA come from the germline V gene. The CDR3 here is CASSSGQISGANVLTF. In nucleotides, the CDR3 is TGTGCCAGCAGCTCCGGACAGATCTCTGGGGCCAACGTCCTGACTTTC.

This rearrangement joins TRBV5-5 to TRBJ1-1; the D gene is possibly TRBD1 (5 bases). V was shortened by 5 bases and J by 1 base, with 18 bases between the two germline ends. The germline V gene has CDR1 SGHKS and CDR2 YYEKEE (reference sequence). This CDR3 contains 16 residues. The CDR3: CASSLGRGGRNTEAFF. The CDR3 coding sequence is TGTGCCAGCAGTCTGGGACGGGGAGGGCGGAACACTGAAGCTTTCTTT.